Sequencing of this T cell receptor (beta chain) was carried out in a study of T cell responses to AZD1222 COVID-19 vaccine. Sequencing used immunoSEQ multiplex PCR; TCRdb keeps in-frame clones, though not all of them. The listing records about 140,000 clones. Germline loops: CDR1 MNHNS, CDR2 SASEGT. Trimming cost V 4 bases and J 4 bases; bases outside gene matches: 7. The CDR3 loop spans 16 amino acids. Comments on this clone: Its target is not known.

Whole-study results and caveats: Targets within unmutated variant regions were reportedly found for nearly half of spike-specific TCRs. Donors were chiefly white British, with a greater number of females, and clonal diversity was perhaps underestimated. Seropositive status at baseline applied to only 5 or 6 AZD1222 recipients.

The sample comprised peripheral blood. The clonotype was recovered from an adult in good health. The chain has TRBV6-1 and TRBJ1-2; 12 positions agree with TRBD1. CDR3 sequence reads: CASSGGQGALSYGYTF. The CDR3 DNA is TGTGCCAGCAGTGGGGGACAGGGGGCCCTGTCCTATGGCTACACCTTC.